The 9 T cell receptor beta chains presented below share a single source sample, sequenced in a study of blood T cells in healthy people across ages. For the second PCR, which ran for roughly 7 to 11 cycles, a sample-barcoded 5' primer and a J-beta primer mix were used. One entry per CDR3 protein, called by TCRdb with MiXCR from the 5' RACE reads. The data contain some 1.6 million distinct CDR3 sequences, roughly 30% of them singletons. Material for sequencing was blood. The source of these receptors is a woman aged 25 to 39 in good health.

Comment on this clonotype: One end of the junction is discordant with germline, which a read error may explain. The chain uses TRBV12-3 or TRBV12-4 and TRBJ1-1; D remains unclear. This CDR3 has 13 residues. CDR3 in amino acids: CASNLVRGTEAFF. DNA for the CDR3: TGTGCCAGCAATTTAGTTCGTGGCACTGAAGCTTTCTTT.

This clonotype occurred a few times. The chain couples TRBV6-5 to TRBJ1-2, with D maybe TRBD1 (5 bases). The CDR3 has 18 amino acids. The V gene lost 2 bases and the J gene lost 3 bases, with 22 bases spanning the gap. Germline values: CDR1 MNHEY, CDR2 SVGAGI. CDR3 bases: TGTGCCAGCAGTTACACGACTGTTTTGACCGGGACGGACTATGGCTACACCTTC. Amino acids: CASSYTTVLTGTDYGYTF.

This clonotype turned up a few times. DNA for the CDR3: TGTGCCAGCAGTTCCCCAATTAAACTAGCGGCTAGCACAGATACGCAGTATTTT. This codes for CASSSPIKLAASTDTQYF. The genes are TRBV28 and TRBJ2-3, with 8 bases aligning to TRBD2. This CDR3 region has 18 residues. Germline assignment: CDR1 MDHEN and CDR2 SYDVKM. The V and J ends lost 4 bases and 0 bases, in that order; junction bases with no gene match: 12.

This clonotype was counted only a few times. This rearrangement joins TRBV7-9 to TRBJ2-5; 10 nucleotides align to TRBD2. Germline CDR1 SEHNR, CDR2 FQNEAQ (reference sequence). Trimming cost V 5 bases and J 5 bases; bases outside gene matches: 5. This CDR3 region has 14 residues. CDR3 sequence reads: CASSLSGGFETQYF. CDR3 sequence (DNA): TGTGCCAGCAGCCTTAGCGGGGGGTTTGAGACCCAGTACTTC.

On this clonotype: An end of the junction differs from the germline gene, which may be a read error. The V call is TRBV7-3, the J call TRBJ2-7; D possibly uses TRBD1 or TRBD2 (5 bases each). CDR3 length: 15 residues. Per germline, CDR1 SGHTA and CDR2 FQGTGA. CDR3 in DNA: TGTGCCTGCAGCTTAAGTGGGGGTACTTCCTACGAGCAGTACTTC. It is translated as CACSLSGGTSYEQYF.

This clonotype was seen a handful of times. J is TRBJ1-1 and V is TRBV4-1; possibly TRBD1 for D (5 bases). Germline assignment: CDR1 MGHRA and CDR2 YSYEKL. Trimming left V 4 bases short and J 2 bases short, with 17 bases between. This CDR3 spans 16 amino acids. The CDR3 nucleotides read TGCGCCAGCAGCCCCTATCATTCCAGGGACAACACTGAAGCTTTCTTT. The encoded protein is CASSPYHSRDNTEAFF.

This clonotype was seen a few times. The rearrangement joins TRBV28 to TRBJ2-4; 7 nucleotides align to TRBD2. The CDR3 consists of 17 residues. Germline CDR1 MDHEN, CDR2 SYDVKM. The ends lost 3 bases at V and 0 bases at J; junction bases unmatched: 8. The CDR3 protein is CASSLRRESLAKNIQYF. The CDR3 nucleotides read TGTGCCAGCAGTTTGAGGCGGGAGTCCCTAGCCAAAAACATTCAGTACTTC.

The CDR3: CASNSNTGWTEAFF. DNA of the CDR3: TGTGCCAGCAACTCCAACACAGGGTGGACTGAAGCTTTCTTT. This chain uses TRBV7-2 with TRBJ1-1, with TRBD1 as a possible D gene (6 bases). Per germline, CDR1 SGHTA and CDR2 FQGNSA. This CDR3 comprises 14 residues. The V end was cut by 7 bases, the J end by 5 bases, with 17 bases between.

The rearrangement joins TRBV20-1 to TRBJ1-2, with a tentative D call TRBD1 (6 bases). Germline CDR1 is DFQATT and CDR2 is SNEGSKA (reference sequence). The CDR3 loop spans 15 amino acids. The V end was cut by 6 bases, the J end by 3 bases, with 20 bases between. The CDR3 loop is CSAMLPPTGYYGYTF. The CDR3 DNA follows: TGCAGTGCCATGCTTCCCCCGACAGGCTACTATGGCTACACCTTC.